Presented here are 5 T cell receptor beta chains from one specimen sequenced in a study of human T cells and chemical hapten exposure. The time point is: pre-sensitization, week 0. The treatment was: therapeutic diphenylcyclopropenone sensitization with weekly scalp DPC. From the RACE reads, TCRdb called clonotypes with MiXCR, one entry per CDR3 protein. The table lists 62,000 or so distinct CDR3 sequences, 11% of them singletons, with 4.5% to 6.5% in the top ten. This specimen was whole blood, taken in connection with sensitization to the hapten diphenylcyclopropenone (DPC). All receptors come from a woman aged 50 to 65 with alopecia areata. Some clones in this sample may be carry-over from other donors' samples.

The gene calls are TRBV10-3 and TRBJ2-7; maybe TRBD1 (6 bases). The germline V gene has CDR1 ENHRY and CDR2 SYGVKD. V was clipped by 3 bases and J by 0 bases, with 12 bases between them. This CDR3 comprises 15 residues. The CDR3 DNA reads TGTGCCATCAGTGAACGGACAGCCTCCTCCTACGAGCAGTACTTC. Its translation is CAISERTASSYEQYF.

This clonotype showed up just a few times. The chain employs TRBV7-3 and TRBJ2-7; D might be TRBD1 (6 bases). The V end was cut by 5 bases, the J end by 7 bases, with 15 bases between. Germline values: CDR1 SGHTA, CDR2 FQGTGA. The length of the CDR3 is 13 residues. The CDR3 DNA reads as TGTGCCAGCAGCCCCCGGGCCAGGGGAGAGCAGTACTTC. It specifies CASSPRARGEQYF.

V gene TRBV7-2 combines with J gene TRBJ2-7, with 8 bases fitting TRBD2. Germline-derived CDR1 and CDR2 are SGHTA and FQGNSA. The trim removed 6 bases at V and 1 base at J, leaving 8 bases unmatched. This CDR3 is 15 amino acids long. CDR3 in amino acids: CASSPGLASSYEQYF. CDR3 nucleotide sequence: TGTGCCAGCAGTCCCGGACTAGCCTCTTCCTACGAGCAGTACTTC. The full variable domain, rest sourced from reference TRBV7-2 and TRBJ2-7, is GAGVSQSPSNKVTEKGKDVELRCDPISGHTALYWYRQSLGQGLEFLIYFQGNSAPDKSGLPSDRFSAERTGGSVSTLTIQRTQQEDSAVYLCASSPGLASSYEQYFGPGTRLTVT.

This clonotype was observed a handful of times. This sequence joins TRBV6-1 and TRBJ1-5, with D hard to call. Germline assignment: CDR1 MNHNS and CDR2 SASEGT. The V end was cut by 2 bases, the J end by 0 bases, with 17 bases between. The CDR3 loop spans 18 amino acids. The CDR3 bases are TGTGCCAGCAGTGAACTAGGCGGGAAAGGCCTTAGCAATCAGCCCCAGCATTTT. This encodes CASSELGGKGLSNQPQHF.

The rearrangement links TRBV6-5 to TRBJ1-5, with 9 bases that match TRBD1. With V trimmed by 6 bases and J by 6 bases, 9 bases remained unmatched. The length of the CDR3 is 15 residues. From germline, CDR1 is MNHEY and CDR2 SVGAGI. The DNA for the CDR3 is TGTGCCAGCAGCCTCGCCCCGGGACAGGGTCAGCCCCAGCATTTT. Its translation is CASSLAPGQGQPQHF.